The 19 T cell receptor beta chains given below trace back to one sample, sequenced in a study of shared clonotypes between healthy human individuals. Clones were sequenced by immunoSEQ multiplex PCR, and TCRdb holds only the in-frame ones, with some missing. Counted here are roughly 1,800,000 clones, over 85% occurring once; the ten biggest clones make up around 1%. Positively selected for CCR7, the CD45RO-negative cells used as naive CD8 cells excluded terminally differentiated effector memory CD45RA+ cells. Material: naive CD8+ T cells sorted from blood. Every receptor here comes from a man aged 18 to 35 in good health.

The chain recombines TRBV19 with TRBJ1-5; D unresolved. V lost 7 bases to trimming and J lost 6 bases, with 13 bases between them. Germline V gene sequence: CDR1 LNHDA, CDR2 SQIVND (reference sequence). The CDR3 has 13 residues. The CDR3 region has the DNA TGTGCCAGTACCTCCCAGGACGGTCAGCCCCAGCATTTT. This gives the protein CASTSQDGQPQHF.

This clone was seen just once. J is TRBJ1-1 and V is TRBV19; D is undetermined. V was pared by 5 bases and J by 4 bases, with 14 bases between. Germline values: CDR1 LNHDA, CDR2 SQIVND (reference sequence). This CDR3 has 14 amino acids. The CDR3 DNA reads TGTGCCAGTAGTTCTAACCTTATTGGCACTGAAGCTTTCTTT. It is translated as CASSSNLIGTEAFF.

The chain carries TRBV7-6 and TRBJ2-2; possible D gene TRBD1, 6 bases. CDR3 length: 16 residues. Trimming took 1 base from V and 7 from J, leaving 16 bases between them. Germline-derived CDR1 and CDR2 are SGHVS and FNYEAQ. CDR3 nucleotide sequence: TGTGCCAGCAGCTTAGAGGGTGACAGGTCTATCGGGGAGCTGTTTTTT. Translating it yields CASSLEGDRSIGELFF.

This rearrangement joins TRBV13 to TRBJ2-3; D ambiguous. There are 14 residues in the CDR3. The V and J ends lost 1 base and 4 bases respectively, with 9 bases between them. CDR1 and CDR2 (germline): PRHDT, FYEKMQ (reference sequence). CDR3 in amino acids: CASSLEDRADTQYF. In DNA form, the CDR3 reads TGTGCCAGCAGCTTAGAGGATAGGGCAGATACGCAGTATTTT.

The chain employs TRBV4-3 and TRBJ2-3, with D unresolved. Looked up from germline, CDR1 is LGHNA and CDR2 is YSLEER. The V end lost 4 bases, the J end lost 2 bases, and 10 bases lay between the germline ends. The CDR3 totals 14 residues. CDR3: CASSRDSFTDTQYF. The CDR3 nucleotides read TGCGCCAGCAGCCGAGACTCATTCACAGATACGCAGTATTTT.

The gene calls are TRBV27 and TRBJ2-5, with D perhaps TRBD1 (6 bases). The CDR3 has 15 residues. V lost 7 bases, J lost 5 bases, and 20 bases lay in between. Germline loops: CDR1 MNHEY, CDR2 SMNVEV (reference sequence). In DNA form, the CDR3 reads TGTGCCAGCATCGATTTAACAGGGCTCGGGGAGACCCAGTACTTC. As protein: CASIDLTGLGETQYF.

The rearrangement joins TRBV5-3 to TRBJ1-4; D ambiguous. TRBV5-3 is known as an ORF, though its function is uncertain. The V end lost 4 bases, the J end lost 1 base, and 8 bases lay between the germline ends. The length of the CDR3 is 14 residues. The CDR3 DNA reads TGTGCCAGAAGCCGCGGGAGAACTAATGAAAAACTGTTTTTT. Translation gives CARSRGRTNEKLFF.

The chain combines TRBV30 with TRBJ2-7; D tentatively reads TRBD1 or TRBD2 (5 bases each). Trimming stripped 2 bases from V and 3 bases from J, with 17 bases between. This CDR3 comprises 15 residues. Germline-derived CDR1 and CDR2 are GTSNPN and SVGIG (reference sequence). The CDR3 reads CAWSHGTEFNYEQYF. The CDR3 DNA sequence: TGTGCCTGGAGTCACGGGACGGAATTTAACTACGAGCAGTACTTC.

The rearrangement joins TRBV4-1 to TRBJ1-1, with D perhaps TRBD1 (6 bases). The length of the CDR3 is 15 residues. Germline CDR1 MGHRA, CDR2 YSYEKL. V was trimmed by 1 base and J by 4 bases, leaving 13 bases between them. In DNA form, the CDR3 reads TGCGCCAGCAGCCAAGTAGGAGGGGGTGCCACTGAAGCTTTCTTT. This gives the protein CASSQVGGGATEAFF.

This rearrangement joins TRBV10-1 to TRBJ2-5; 10 bases fit TRBD2. CDR1 WNHNN and CDR2 SYGVQD come from the germline V gene (reference sequence). V gave up 6 bases and J gave up 6 bases; unmatched junction bases: 7. This CDR3 comprises 14 residues. CDR3 DNA sequence: TGCGCCAGCAGGGAAGCGGGAGGGCCGCAGACCCAGTACTTC. Protein sequence: CASREAGGPQTQYF.

The chain is built from TRBV12-5 and TRBJ2-3; TRBD1 is a possible D gene (5 bases). Germline values: CDR1 LGHNT, CDR2 FRNRAP. The CDR3 has 16 amino acids. Trimming removed 4 bases at V and 2 bases at J, with 16 bases between. For the CDR3, the DNA is TGTGCTAGTGGTTCCCTGGGAAGGGGCTTCACAGATACGCAGTATTTT. It yields the protein CASGSLGRGFTDTQYF.

The chain couples TRBV4-1 to TRBJ2-2; D gene ambiguous. The V end was cut by 4 bases, the J end by 7 bases, with 10 bases between. CDR1 is MGHRA, CDR2 YSYEKL, per germline. The CDR3 has 13 residues. Here the CDR3 reads CASSLRVDGELFF. The CDR3 bases are TGCGCCAGCAGCCTTCGGGTTGACGGGGAGCTGTTTTTT.

V and J are TRBV6-6 and TRBJ2-5, with D tentatively TRBD1 (5 bases). Germline loops: CDR1 MNHNY, CDR2 SVGAGI (reference sequence). The CDR3 consists of 14 residues. Trimming stripped 6 bases from V and 1 base from J, with 12 bases between. The CDR3 nucleotides read TGTGCCAGCAGCCTAATTGACAGCCAAGAGACCCAGTACTTC. This sequence encodes CASSLIDSQETQYF.

The rearrangement uses TRBV7-9 and TRBJ1-1; 9 nucleotides align to TRBD1. The germline CDR1 and CDR2 sequences are SEHNR and FQNEAQ (reference sequence). The CDR3 is 16 residues long. Trimming removed 1 base from V and 4 bases from J; junction bases left unmatched: 7. CDR3 region: CASSLVENRGLTEAFF. The CDR3, as DNA: TGTGCCAGCAGCTTAGTGGAGAACAGGGGGCTCACTGAAGCTTTCTTT. The full variable domain, rest sourced from reference TRBV7-9 and TRBJ1-1, is DTGVSQNPRHKITKRGQNVTFRCDPISEHNRLYWYRQTLGQGPEFLTYFQNEAQLEKSRLLSDRFSAERPKGSFSTLEIQRTEQGDSAMYLCASSLVENRGLTEAFFGQGTRLTVV.

The rearrangement joins TRBV30 to TRBJ1-2; 10 bases align to TRBD1. The junction had 13 bases not matched to a gene; V was cut back by 2 bases and J by 1 base. Germline V gene lookup returns CDR1 GTSNPN and CDR2 SVGIG (reference sequence). The CDR3 is 18 residues long. The CDR3 reads CAWSPRPGTGDNNYGYTF. CDR3 DNA: TGTGCCTGGAGTCCCCGTCCCGGGACAGGGGACAATAACTATGGCTACACCTTC.

The chain carries TRBV5-4 and TRBJ2-1; the D gene is possibly TRBD2 (5 bases). Trimming took 9 bases from V and 6 from J, leaving 10 bases between them. The CDR3 covers 11 residues. The V gene's germline CDR1 is SGHNT and CDR2 YYREEE (reference sequence). The CDR3 spells CAIPSGNEQFF. The DNA for the CDR3 is TGTGCCATACCGAGCGGCAATGAGCAGTTCTTC.

The chain carries TRBV27 and TRBJ2-7, with TRBD1 matching 9 bases. V dropped 5 bases and J dropped 7; count of bases not matched to a gene: 15. This CDR3 has 16 residues. CDR1 is MNHEY and CDR2 is SMNVEV in the germline V gene (reference sequence). CDR3 loop: CASSALGGTGLGEQYF. The DNA for the CDR3 is TGTGCCAGCAGTGCATTGGGTGGGACAGGGCTGGGGGAGCAGTACTTC.

V is TRBV6-5 and J is TRBJ1-1, with D hard to call. This CDR3 is built from 11 residues. V gave up 5 bases and J gave up 1 base, with 2 bases separating them. Germline CDR1 and CDR2: MNHEY and SVGAGI. The CDR3 protein is CASSANTEAFF. The CDR3 bases are TGTGCCAGCAGTGCGAACACTGAAGCTTTCTTT.

The rearrangement uses TRBV2 and TRBJ1-1; D gene uncertain. The CDR3 runs 14 residues. Trimming left V 5 bases short and J 4 bases short, with 14 bases between. Germline V CDR1 and CDR2: SNHLY, FYNNEI. The CDR3 sequence: CASSIPHSGTEAFF. CDR3 nucleotides: TGTGCCAGCAGTATCCCCCACTCAGGCACTGAAGCTTTCTTT.